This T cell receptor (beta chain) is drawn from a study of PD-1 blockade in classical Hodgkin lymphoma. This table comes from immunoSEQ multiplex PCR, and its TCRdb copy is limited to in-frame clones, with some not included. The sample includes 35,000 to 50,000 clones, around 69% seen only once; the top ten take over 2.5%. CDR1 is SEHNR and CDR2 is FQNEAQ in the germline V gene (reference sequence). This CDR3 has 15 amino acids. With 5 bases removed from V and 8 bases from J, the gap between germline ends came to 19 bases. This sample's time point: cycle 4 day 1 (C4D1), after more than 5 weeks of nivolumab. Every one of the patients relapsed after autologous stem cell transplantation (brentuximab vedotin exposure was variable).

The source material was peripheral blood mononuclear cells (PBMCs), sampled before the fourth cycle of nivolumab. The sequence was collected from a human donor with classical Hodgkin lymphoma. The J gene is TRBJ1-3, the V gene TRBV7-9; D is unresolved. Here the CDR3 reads CASSRLEGRMDTIYF. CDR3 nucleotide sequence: TGTGCCAGCAGCCGCCTAGAGGGCAGGATGGACACCATATATTTT.